This TCR beta chain was recovered during a study of T cells in Graves' hyperthyroidism and ophthalmopathy. RNA transcripts were the template for amplifying TCR beta CDR3 regions. HTBI primers were used for first-round RT-PCR of the TCR CDR3. Each CDR3 protein is one row after TCRdb ran MiXCR on the multiplex PCR reads. The sample has about 510,000 distinct CDR3 sequences, 46% seen once. As for this clonotype: Its antigen is not known.

Exclusions: uncontrolled infection, other autoimmune disease, pregnancy, lactation. The diagnoses drew upon clinical symptoms, serum thyroxine and TRAb, thyroid ultrasound and orbital computed tomography. Study-level results: Most thyroid clonotypes that were expanded above 0.001 also turned up in blood.

This clonotype was obtained from an adult woman with Graves' disease, either hyperthyroidism or ophthalmopathy (not recorded which). The sequenced material came from peripheral blood or thyroid tissue (not recorded which).

The CDR3 here is CSVEGGTDSYEQYF. The DNA of the CDR3 is TGCAGCGTTGAAGGGGGAACAGACTCCTACGAGCAGTACTTC. This sequence joins TRBV29-1 and TRBJ2-7; no firm D call. Trimming took off 1 base at V and 0 bases at J, with 10 bases between the two ends. This CDR3 spans 14 amino acids. The germline CDR1 and CDR2 sequences are SQVTM and ANQGSEA.